Presented here are 13 T cell receptor beta chains from one specimen sequenced in a study of blood T cell repertoires in COVID-19 (dated by TCRdb to the early 2020s). The library was produced with the immunoSEQ multiplex PCR assay. TCRdb limited this immuneACCESS table to in-frame rearrangements with V and J called. A share of clones is missing; checked studies link under half to unresolved V genes, and the rest is unexplained. The sample yields some 300,000 clones; just over 85% were counted once. The ten largest clones take up 3.5% to 4.5% of the sample. Sequencing input: PBMCs or T cells enriched from blood (not recorded which). Every receptor here comes from a man under 40 who had recovered from COVID-19.

This clone was picked up a small number of times. The chain has TRBV6-1 and TRBJ1-2; 10 positions agree with TRBD1. CDR1 and CDR2 from the germline V gene are MNHNS and SASEGT. The CDR3 is 15 residues long. The V gene end was trimmed by 2 bases and the J gene end by 8 bases; junction bases not matched to a gene: 8. The CDR3: CASSEFKWDRGGYTF. DNA of the CDR3: TGTGCCAGCAGTGAATTTAAATGGGACAGGGGAGGCTACACCTTC.

Only one count was recorded for this clone. The V call is TRBV23-1, the J call TRBJ1-6, with D perhaps TRBD1 (5 bases). TRBV23-1 is sorted into the ORF group, with uncertain function. CDR3 size: 17 residues. Trimming removed 4 bases at V and 0 bases at J, with 13 bases between. The CDR3 DNA reads as TGCGCCAGCAGTCCCCGGAGGGGTGGCTCCTATAATTCACCCCTCCACTTT. This gives the protein CASSPRRGGSYNSPLHF.

This rearrangement joins TRBV11-2 to TRBJ1-2; no reliable D call. Germline CDR1 and CDR2: SGHAT and FQNNGV. This CDR3 spans 14 amino acids. The V end lost 5 bases, the J end lost 8 bases, and 18 bases lay between the germline ends. This chain's CDR3 is CASSPTTGRGGYTF. The CDR3 DNA follows: TGTGCCAGCAGCCCGACTACGGGAAGAGGAGGCTACACCTTC. Supplemented by reference TRBV11-2 and TRBJ1-2, the full variable domain reads EAGVAQSPRYKIIEKRQSVAFWCNPISGHATLYWYQQILGQGPKLLIQFQNNGVVDDSQLPKDRFSAERLKGVDSTLKIQPAKLEDSAVYLCASSPTTGRGGYTFGSGTRLTVV.

The table lists this clone with a count of one. The CDR3 protein is CATSVGLAGGPRDNEQFF. The CDR3 nucleotides read TGTGCCACCAGTGTGGGACTAGCGGGGGGGCCTCGCGACAATGAGCAGTTCTTC. The J gene is TRBJ2-1, the V gene TRBV24-1; TRBD2 aligns across 16 bases. CDR3 length equals 18 residues. In germline, CDR1 is KGHDR, CDR2 SFDVKD. The V segment lost 5 bases and the J segment 5 bases; nucleotides outside the gene matches: 8.

The chain joins TRBV6-4 to TRBJ1-1; 9 bases agree with TRBD1. Germline V gives CDR1 MRHNA, CDR2 SNTAGT. The CDR3 loop spans 15 amino acids. Germline trimming cut 4 bases from V and 1 base from J; bases unmatched to any gene: 4. The chain's CDR3 is CASSVSTGGNTEAFF. The CDR3 DNA is TGTGCCAGCAGTGTTTCGACAGGGGGGAACACTGAAGCTTTCTTT.

This chain connects TRBV20-1 to TRBJ2-3; unclear D gene. V lost 7 bases to trimming and J lost 1 base, with 3 bases between them. The CDR3 has 10 residues. Germline V lookup: CDR1 DFQATT, CDR2 SNEGSKA (reference sequence). The CDR3, as DNA: TGCAGTGGAGGCACAGATACGCAGTATTTT. Translating gives CSGGTDTQYF.

The chain is built from TRBV18 and TRBJ1-1; maybe TRBD1 (5 bases). Trimming left V 3 bases short and J 0 bases short, with 14 bases between. This CDR3 has 16 amino acids. CDR1 is KGHSH and CDR2 is LQKENI in the germline V gene. CDR3 protein: CASSPQGTGLNTEAFF. The DNA for the CDR3 is TGTGCCAGCTCACCTCAGGGAACGGGCCTGAACACTGAAGCTTTCTTT.

V is TRBV7-8 and J is TRBJ2-7, with a weak D call TRBD2 (7 bases). The CDR3 has 15 residues. Germline lookup yields CDR1 SGHVS and CDR2 FQNEAQ. Between the trimmed V and J ends, which lost 5 bases and 4 bases, there was a span of 18 bases. The DNA for the CDR3 is TGTGCCAGCAGCACCGGGGGGCCTACGGGGTACGAGCAGTACTTC. This codes for CASSTGGPTGYEQYF.

The V call is TRBV10-2, the J call TRBJ1-6, with no clear D. The CDR3 contains 15 residues. The ends were cut back, 2 bases at V and 9 bases at J, with 14 bases in the middle. Per germline, CDR1 WSHSY and CDR2 SAAADI. CDR3 in amino acids: CASSERPGMVSPLHF. In DNA, the CDR3 is TGCGCCAGCAGTGAGCGCCCGGGGATGGTTTCACCCCTCCACTTT.

This chain joins TRBV30 and TRBJ1-5, with 8 bases matching TRBD1. The CDR3 extends over 13 amino acids. The junction had 4 bases not matched to a gene; V was cut back by 5 bases and J by 4 bases. CDR1 GTSNPN and CDR2 SVGIG come from the germline V gene (reference sequence). The CDR3 nucleotides read TGTGCCTGGGACAGGGGCGTTAATCAGCCCCAGCATTTT. Its protein product is CAWDRGVNQPQHF.

This chain links TRBV6-5 with TRBJ2-7; maybe TRBD1 (6 bases). Germline CDR1 MNHEY, CDR2 SVGAGI. Trimming stripped 4 bases from V and 4 bases from J, with 14 bases between. The CDR3 covers 14 residues. The CDR3 coding sequence is TGTGCCAGCAGTTCCCTGGGGGCCTGGTACGAGCAGTACTTC. It specifies CASSSLGAWYEQYF.

The rearrangement joins TRBV7-4 to TRBJ2-1; TRBD2 matches 10 bases. With 5 bases clipped from V and 2 bases from J, the junction kept 3 bases outside the gene matches. Germline CDR1 and CDR2: SGHVT and SQSDAQ. The CDR3 has 15 residues. The CDR3 sequence: CASSTGTSAYNEQFF. DNA for the CDR3: TGTGCCAGCAGCACCGGGACTAGCGCCTACAATGAGCAGTTCTTC.

This clone was seen a handful of times. CDR3 sequence (DNA): TGTGCCAGCAGCCTAGGGACAGTCGCTTCTAGTGAAAAACTGTTTTTT. Translating it yields CASSLGTVASSEKLFF. J is TRBJ1-4 and V is TRBV11-2, with 7 nucleotides matching TRBD1. Losses at the gene ends were 5 bases for V and 7 bases for J; bases not matched to a gene: 13. Looked up from germline, CDR1 is SGHAT and CDR2 is FQNNGV. This CDR3 region has 16 residues.